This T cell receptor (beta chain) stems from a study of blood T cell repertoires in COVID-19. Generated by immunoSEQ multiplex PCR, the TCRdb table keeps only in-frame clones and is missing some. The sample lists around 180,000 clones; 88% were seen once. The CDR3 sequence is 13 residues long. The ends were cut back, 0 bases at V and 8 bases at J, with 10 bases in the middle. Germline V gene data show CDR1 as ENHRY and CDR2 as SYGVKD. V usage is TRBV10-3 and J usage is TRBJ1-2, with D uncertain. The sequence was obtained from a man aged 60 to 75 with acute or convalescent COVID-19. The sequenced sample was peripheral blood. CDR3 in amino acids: CAISESAGGGYTF. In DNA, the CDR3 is TGTGCCATCAGTGAGTCGGCAGGTGGCGGCTACACCTTC.